Below are 25 T cell receptor beta chains sequenced from a single sample in a study of naive and memory T cell subsets. The beta constant-region primer was an equimolar mix of two oligonucleotides covering TRBC1 and TRBC2. Nested alpha and beta constant-region primers with the SP2 primer drove four PCR rounds on ligated cDNA. One entry per CDR3 protein results from TCRdb running MiXCR on the UMI-ligation and nested PCR reads. The sample has roughly 130,000 distinct CDR3 sequences, 36% seen once; the top ten hold 0.8% to 1%. Sequencing was carried out using central memory CD4+ T cells from blood. The source is a human donor in good health.

This clonotype was observed a few times. V and J are TRBV14 and TRBJ2-7, with a weak D call TRBD2 (6 bases). This CDR3 region has 13 residues. Trimming took 4 bases from V and 6 from J, leaving 13 bases between them. CDR1 is SGHDN, CDR2 FVKESK, per germline. CDR3 in amino acids: CASSPGLTGEQYF. In nucleotides, the CDR3 is TGTGCCAGCAGCCCAGGACTAACGGGCGAGCAGTACTTC.

This rearrangement joins TRBV6-5 to TRBJ1-1; D gene unclear. This CDR3 has 13 residues. The V end was cut by 7 bases, the J end by 0 bases, with 9 bases between. The germline V gene encodes CDR1 MNHEY and CDR2 SVGAGI. The CDR3 sequence: CASKRAMNTEAFF. The CDR3, as DNA: TGTGCCAGCAAAAGGGCTATGAACACTGAAGCTTTCTTT.

This clonotype showed up just a few times. The chain couples TRBV9 to TRBJ2-2; 7 positions match TRBD2. CDR1 SGDLS and CDR2 YYNGEE come from the germline V gene. The ends lost 1 base at V and 2 bases at J; junction bases unmatched: 5. CDR3 length: 16 amino acids. The CDR3 loop reads CASSVNPSGNTGELFF. DNA for the CDR3: TGTGCCAGCAGCGTAAATCCTAGCGGAAACACCGGGGAGCTGTTTTTT.

In its sample, this clonotype was seen a few times. The chain is built from TRBV6-6 and TRBJ2-7; D not resolved. The CDR3 runs 14 residues. V lost 3 bases and J lost 0, with 9 bases in between. CDR1 is MNHNY, CDR2 SVGAGI, per germline (reference sequence). CDR3 sequence: CASSYEQISYEQYF. The CDR3 nucleotides read TGTGCCAGCAGTTATGAACAGATCTCCTACGAGCAGTACTTC.

The rearrangement uses TRBV18 and TRBJ1-1, with D perhaps TRBD1 (6 bases). There are 15 residues in the CDR3. Trimming pared 2 bases from V and 0 bases from J, leaving 10 bases between. CDR1 and CDR2 from the germline V gene are KGHSH and LQKENI. CDR3 sequence (DNA): TGTGCCAGCTCACCAATGACAGGCCTGAACACTGAAGCTTTCTTT. Protein product: CASSPMTGLNTEAFF.

This clonotype was observed a few times. The gene calls are TRBV12-3 or TRBV12-4 and TRBJ2-7, with 12 nucleotides matching TRBD2. CDR3 length: 15 amino acids. V shed 3 bases, J shed 5 bases, and the junction held 5 bases outside the gene matches. Written as DNA, the CDR3 is TGTGCCAGCAGTTTTAGGACTAGCGGGACAGACGAGCAGTACTTC. Its translation is CASSFRTSGTDEQYF.

This clonotype was detected once. The rearrangement uses TRBV4-1 and TRBJ2-1; tentative D call: TRBD1 (6 bases). The CDR3 contains 15 residues. V was cut by 2 bases and J by 6 bases, with 14 bases left in between. In germline, CDR1 is MGHRA, CDR2 YSYEKL. Here the CDR3 DNA reads TGCGCCAGCAGCCAATATACAGGGACCATCAATGAGCAGTTCTTC. As protein: CASSQYTGTINEQFF.

This clonotype showed up many times. V and J are TRBV10-3 and TRBJ2-1, with 9 bases identical to TRBD1. CDR3 length equals 20 residues. J gave up 0 bases and V 5 bases, and 17 bases lay outside the gene matches. Looked up from germline, CDR1 is ENHRY and CDR2 is SYGVKD. In nucleotides, the CDR3 is TGTGCCATCAGTTTTCCCCGCAGCCACCCGGGACAGGGCTCCTACAATGAGCAGTTCTTC. Protein sequence: CAISFPRSHPGQGSYNEQFF.

This clonotype was seen many times. Written as DNA, the CDR3 is TGCAGCGTTGTTACGGGAGGAAGCTCCTACGAGCAGTACTTC. Amino acid sequence: CSVVTGGSSYEQYF. The chain uses TRBV29-1 and TRBJ2-7; the match to TRBD2 covers 7 bases. CDR1 and CDR2 from the germline V gene are SQVTM and ANQGSEA. The CDR3 has 14 amino acids. With 4 bases clipped from V and 0 bases from J, the junction kept 6 bases outside the gene matches.

V usage is TRBV30 and J usage is TRBJ2-3; TRBD2 matches at 8 bases. J gave up 5 bases and V 2 bases, and 9 bases lay outside the gene matches. Germline-derived CDR1 and CDR2 are GTSNPN and SVGIG (reference sequence). The CDR3 runs 15 residues. CDR3 residues: CAWSYSAGAGDTQYF. The CDR3 coding sequence is TGTGCCTGGAGTTATTCAGCGGGAGCTGGAGATACGCAGTATTTT.

This clonotype was recorded a few times. The rearrangement uses TRBV30 and TRBJ2-7; maybe TRBD1 (7 bases). The germline gives CDR1 GTSNPN, CDR2 SVGIG (reference sequence). The CDR3 totals 12 residues. V shed 2 bases and J shed 7 bases, with 12 bases lying between them. This CDR3 is CAWSKGAGEQYF. As DNA, the CDR3 is TGTGCCTGGAGTAAGGGGGCGGGAGAGCAGTACTTC.

This clonotype was seen a handful of times. The chain employs TRBV12-3 or TRBV12-4 and TRBJ2-7; D might be TRBD1 (5 bases). The CDR3 covers 14 residues. V lost 3 bases, J lost 6 bases, and 15 bases lay in between. The CDR3 DNA reads as TGTGCCAGCAGTTTTACGACAGTGATCTTCGAGCAGTACTTC. Protein sequence: CASSFTTVIFEQYF.

The chain couples TRBV6-2 or TRBV6-3 to TRBJ2-7, with a weak D call TRBD1 (6 bases). Trimming removed 4 bases from V and 0 bases from J, with 13 bases in between. Germline V gene sequence: CDR1 MNHEY, CDR2 SVGEGT. This CDR3 contains 15 residues. The CDR3 reads CASSSAGTSSYEQYF. The CDR3 bases are TGTGCCAGCAGTTCCGCAGGGACAAGCTCCTACGAGCAGTACTTC.

The rearrangement joins TRBV29-1 to TRBJ1-1; D unclear. V lost 6 bases, J lost 7 bases, and 15 bases lay in between. This CDR3 has 12 amino acids. Germline CDR1 SQVTM, CDR2 ANQGSEA. The chain's CDR3 is CSVVGRQIEAFF. The CDR3 coding sequence is TGCAGCGTCGTGGGCAGGCAAATTGAAGCTTTCTTT.

As for this clonotype: This may arise from a read error, as a much more abundant clone is one base away. V gene TRBV20-1 combines with J gene TRBJ2-7; 9 bases agree with TRBD2. Per the germline V gene, CDR1 is DFQATT and CDR2 is SNEGSKA (reference sequence). Unmatched junction bases numbered 6, after V lost 7 bases and J lost 2 bases. This CDR3 is 13 amino acids long. The DNA of the CDR3 is TGCAGTGTCCGAAGGACTAGCGCCTACGAGCAGTACTTC. Translation gives CSVRRTSAYEQYF.

The sample holds a few counts of this clonotype. In DNA, the CDR3 is TGCAGTGGGCAGGGGGGTGGCAATCAGCCCCAGCATTTT. Translated, it gives CSGQGGGNQPQHF. This chain uses TRBV20-1 with TRBJ1-5; 7 bases map to TRBD1. The CDR3 has 13 residues. V lost 7 bases and J lost 2; bases outside the gene matches: 5. In germline, CDR1 is DFQATT, CDR2 SNEGSKA (reference sequence).

The rearrangement links TRBV12-3 or TRBV12-4 to TRBJ2-1; TRBD1 aligns across 11 bases. The CDR3 sequence is 14 residues long. The junction had 5 bases not matched to a gene; V was cut back by 7 bases and J by 6 bases. This CDR3 is CASNGQGAFNEQFF. CDR3 bases: TGTGCCAGCAATGGACAGGGGGCATTCAATGAGCAGTTCTTC.

The chain joins TRBV18 to TRBJ2-3; 9 positions match TRBD1. The CDR3 extends over 15 amino acids. Germline V gives CDR1 KGHSH, CDR2 LQKENI. V shed 6 bases and J 1 base; nucleotides not matched to a gene: 5. As DNA, the CDR3 is TGTGCCAGCTCCCCCCGGGACAGGGGCACAGATACGCAGTATTTT. Amino acids: CASSPRDRGTDTQYF. Filled out from reference TRBV18 and TRBJ2-3, the complete variable domain reads NAGVMQNPRHLVRRRGQEARLRCSPMKGHSHVYWYRQLPEEGLKFMVYLQKENIIDESGMPKERFSAEFPKEGPSILRIQQVVRGDSAAYFCASSPRDRGTDTQYFGPGTRLTVL.

The chain has TRBV28 and TRBJ2-7; the D gene is possibly TRBD1 (6 bases). The CDR3 contains 15 residues. The germline V gene has CDR1 MDHEN and CDR2 SYDVKM. Trimming removed 2 bases at V and 4 bases at J, with 15 bases between. As DNA, the CDR3 is TGTGCCAGCAGTTTAATTATAGGGACACCTTACGAGCAGTACTTC. This gives the protein CASSLIIGTPYEQYF. The full variable domain, in which reference TRBV28 and TRBJ2-7 provide the parts outside the CDR3, is DVKVTQSSRYLVKRTGEKVFLECVQDMDHENMFWYRQDPGLGLRLIYFSYDVKMKEKGDIPEGYSVSREKKERFSLILESASTNQTSMYLCASSLIIGTPYEQYFGPGTRLTVT.

The chain recombines TRBV5-1 with TRBJ2-5, with D maybe TRBD1 (5 bases). The CDR3 runs 14 residues. The ends were cut back, 4 bases at V and 2 bases at J, with 12 bases in the middle. Germline V gene lookup returns CDR1 SGHRS and CDR2 YFSETQ. The DNA of the CDR3 is TGCGCCAGCAGCCCTACTGACAGACAAGAGACCCAGTACTTC. Translation: CASSPTDRQETQYF.

This clonotype was seen a handful of times. The J gene is TRBJ2-1, the V gene TRBV20-1; 7 bases line up with TRBD2. The CDR3 is 13 residues long. The junction had 4 bases not matched to a gene; V was cut back by 5 bases and J by 3 bases. Germline lookup yields CDR1 DFQATT and CDR2 SNEGSKA (reference sequence). The CDR3 reads CSAPLASYNEQFF. CDR3 DNA: TGCAGTGCTCCACTAGCGAGCTACAATGAGCAGTTCTTC.

The chain recombines TRBV6-1 with TRBJ2-2; D could derive from TRBD1 or TRBD2 (5 bases each). The CDR3 consists of 14 residues. Germline V CDR1 and CDR2: MNHNS, SASEGT. Between the trimmed V and J ends, which lost 11 bases and 4 bases, there was a span of 17 bases. CDR3 bases: TGTGCCGTCGTTGTAGGGGACCTCACCGGGGAGCTGTTTTTT. This encodes CAVVVGDLTGELFF.

This clonotype was found a few times. The V and J genes are TRBV7-3 and TRBJ2-1; 7 nucleotides agree with TRBD1. The V segment lost 1 base and the J segment 14 bases; nucleotides outside the gene matches: 8. The V gene's germline CDR1 is SGHTA and CDR2 FQGTGA. The CDR3 loop spans 13 amino acids. The CDR3 loop reads CASSLNPGTAKFF. The DNA of the CDR3 is TGTGCCAGCAGCTTAAACCCCGGGACAGCAAAGTTCTTC.

J is TRBJ2-1 and V is TRBV19; no clear D. The CDR3 has 11 residues. V lost 1 base and J lost 10, with 5 bases in between. CDR1 and CDR2 from the germline V gene are LNHDA and SQIVND (reference sequence). DNA of the CDR3: TGTGCCAGTAGTATAGCAAGGGAGCAGTTCTTC. Residues: CASSIAREQFF.

The chain joins TRBV18 to TRBJ2-5, with 7 bases fitting TRBD2. From germline, CDR1 is KGHSH and CDR2 LQKENI. V shed 3 bases and J 3 bases; nucleotides not matched to a gene: 1. The CDR3 spans 13 residues. This chain's CDR3 is CASSPRGEETQYF. Written as DNA, the CDR3 is TGTGCCAGCTCACCCCGGGGGGAAGAGACCCAGTACTTC.